Following are 23 T cell receptor beta chains from one sample sequenced in a study of T cell responses to AZD1222 COVID-19 vaccine. Profiled with immunoSEQ multiplex PCR; TCRdb holds only in-frame clones, not every one. Of approximately 85,000 clones in the sample, 86% were seen once. The starting material was peripheral blood, obtained on day 0 of AZD1222 vaccination. The source is an adult in good health.

This clone has more than one count but fewer than ten. J is TRBJ2-6 and V is TRBV4-3; D is perhaps TRBD2 (5 bases). V was pared by 1 base and J by 4 bases, with 11 bases between. Germline CDR1 reads LGHNA; CDR2 reads YSLEER. CDR3 length equals 16 residues. CDR3 coding DNA: TGCGCCAGCAGCCAAGGGGCGGGCTCCGGGGCCAACGTCCTGACTTTC. Protein product: CASSQGAGSGANVLTF.

The V gene is TRBV18, the J gene TRBJ1-1; TRBD1 agrees at 8 bases. Germline values: CDR1 KGHSH, CDR2 LQKENI. Trimming removed 6 bases from V and 3 bases from J; junction bases left unmatched: 3. The CDR3 runs to 13 residues. CDR3 coding DNA: TGTGCCAGCTCTCAGGGGGCGGACACTGAAGCTTTCTTT. This sequence encodes CASSQGADTEAFF.

This chain joins TRBV21-1 and TRBJ2-1; the table calls TRBD2, which could not be checked here. TRBV21-1 is an annotated pseudogene. The CDR3 sequence is 16 residues long. Here the CDR3 DNA reads TGTGCCAGCAGCGCCCCCGCCCGGGGGATCTATAATGAGCAGTTCTTC. It is translated as CASSAPARGIYNEQFF.

This clone has only one observation. The V call is TRBV11-3, the J call TRBJ2-5; 8 bases map to TRBD1. With 3 bases clipped from V and 4 bases from J, the junction kept 1 base outside the gene matches. CDR1 and CDR2 (germline): SGHNT, YENEEA. The CDR3 loop spans 13 amino acids. CDR3 protein: CASSLTGAETQYF. In DNA form, the CDR3 reads TGTGCCAGCAGCTTGACAGGGGCAGAGACCCAGTACTTC.

This chain uses TRBV7-2 with TRBJ2-7; 10 bases fit TRBD2. The CDR3 runs to 17 residues. Germline-derived CDR1 and CDR2 are SGHTA and FQGNSA. With V trimmed by 3 bases and J by 0 bases, 8 bases remained unmatched. CDR3 sequence reads: CASSLQTSGHFSYEQYF. In DNA, the CDR3 is TGTGCCAGCAGCTTGCAGACTAGCGGGCATTTCTCCTACGAGCAGTACTTC.

The chain employs TRBV24-1 and TRBJ2-6, with D possibly being TRBD2 (5 bases). The germline V gene has CDR1 KGHDR and CDR2 SFDVKD. The CDR3 contains 14 residues. The V end lost 7 bases, the J end lost 1 base, and 7 bases lay between the germline ends. The CDR3 bases are TGTGCCACCAGCCGGGGTTCTGGGGCCAACGTCCTGACTTTC. It codes for CATSRGSGANVLTF.

V and J are TRBV10-3 and TRBJ1-1, with 8 positions matching TRBD1. From germline, CDR1 is ENHRY and CDR2 SYGVKD. Trimming took 5 bases from V and 3 from J; bases not matched to a gene: 2. This CDR3 has 13 amino acids. The CDR3 sequence is CAISQGADTEAFF. CDR3 coding DNA: TGTGCCATCAGTCAGGGGGCAGACACTGAAGCTTTCTTT.

A note on this clone: Other DNA sequences in the sample encode the same CDR3. The rearrangement links TRBV18 to TRBJ1-2, with no clear D. Germline CDR1 is KGHSH and CDR2 is LQKENI. Trimming stripped 2 bases from V and 6 bases from J, with 7 bases between. This CDR3 is built from 12 residues. The CDR3 sequence is CASSPGPDGYTF. CDR3 sequence (DNA): TGTGCCAGCTCACCAGGCCCCGATGGCTACACCTTC.

This clone was picked up one time. The V gene is TRBV25-1, the J gene TRBJ1-1; TRBD1 matches at 7 bases. CDR3 length: 16 residues. Germline-derived CDR1 and CDR2 are MGHDK and SYGVNS. V lost 1 base to trimming and J lost 1 base; unmatched junction nucleotides: 6. This chain's CDR3 is CASSESPWTGNTEAFF. The CDR3 DNA sequence: TGTGCCAGCAGTGAATCCCCCTGGACAGGGAACACTGAAGCTTTCTTT.

This rearrangement joins TRBV7-2 to TRBJ2-1; D call uncertain. This CDR3 spans 11 amino acids. The V and J ends lost 11 bases and 4 bases respectively, with 9 bases between them. Germline values: CDR1 SGHTA, CDR2 FQGNSA. The CDR3 nucleotides read TGTGCCTCCCGGACGTACAATGAGCAGTTCTTC. It codes for CASRTYNEQFF.

This clone appeared once. This chain connects TRBV7-9 to TRBJ1-4; D possibly corresponds to TRBD1 (5 bases). Germline V lookup: CDR1 SEHNR, CDR2 FQNEAQ (reference sequence). V lost 5 bases, J lost 7 bases, and 14 bases lay in between. The CDR3 has 14 residues. CDR3 sequence reads: CASSPRDVFEKLFF. CDR3 DNA: TGTGCCAGCAGCCCCAGGGATGTATTTGAAAAACTGTTTTTT.

V is TRBV7-3 and J is TRBJ1-3; D remains unclear. Trimming removed 2 bases from V and 0 bases from J, with 8 bases in between. Germline values: CDR1 SGHTA, CDR2 FQGTGA. There are 15 residues in the CDR3. CDR3 loop: CASSLDNGSGNTIYF. As DNA, the CDR3 is TGTGCCAGCAGCTTAGATAACGGCTCTGGAAACACCATATATTTT.

This rearrangement joins TRBV6-5 to TRBJ1-2; 7 nucleotides line up with TRBD1. The germline CDR1 and CDR2 sequences are MNHEY and SVGAGI. CDR3 length equals 14 residues. Trimming took 0 bases from V and 8 from J; bases not matched to a gene: 6. The CDR3 nucleotides read TGTGCCAGCAGTTACTCGACAGGGCGACGGGGCTACACCTTC. Translated: CASSYSTGRRGYTF.

The count of this clone is one. The V call is TRBV6-5, the J call TRBJ1-4; TRBD1 aligns across 8 bases. The CDR3 has 15 residues. Trimming took 6 bases from V and 7 from J; bases not matched to a gene: 10. Germline V CDR1 and CDR2: MNHEY, SVGAGI. The CDR3 DNA sequence: TGTGCCAGCAGCCTACAGGGGGGCCGTGGTGAAAAACTGTTTTTT. Residues: CASSLQGGRGEKLFF.

This clone appeared once. The chain uses TRBV5-1 and TRBJ1-1, with TRBD1 matching over 9 bases. The CDR3 consists of 15 residues. J was trimmed by 3 bases and V by 0 bases; bases with no gene match: 3. Germline V lookup: CDR1 SGHRS, CDR2 YFSETQ. The CDR3 sequence is CASSLVGQGYTEAFF. The CDR3 nucleotides are TGCGCCAGCAGCTTGGTTGGACAGGGGTACACTGAAGCTTTCTTT.

This clone has a handful of counts. In DNA, the CDR3 is TGTGCCAGCAGTCCTGGGACTACGGGAATTTCCTACAATGAGCAGTTCTTC. This codes for CASSPGTTGISYNEQFF. This chain links TRBV6-6 with TRBJ2-1, with 7 bases aligning to TRBD2. J was trimmed by 1 base and V by 5 bases; bases with no gene match: 11. Looked up from germline, CDR1 is MNHNY and CDR2 is SVGAGI (reference sequence). The CDR3 length is 17 residues.

The V and J genes are TRBV15 and TRBJ2-7; TRBD2 aligns across 15 bases. The germline V gene has CDR1 LNHNV and CDR2 YYDKDF (reference sequence). J lost 6 bases, V lost 0 bases, and 12 bases had no gene match. The CDR3 is 19 residues long. The DNA for the CDR3 is TGTGCCACCAGCAGAGATCGGACTAGCGGGAGGGCCAGAGAGTTCGAGCAGTACTTC. Protein: CATSRDRTSGRAREFEQYF.

This clone showed up just once. The J gene is TRBJ2-5, the V gene TRBV7-8, with unresolved D. CDR1 is SGHVS, CDR2 FQNEAQ, per germline. The CDR3 is 14 amino acids. V was clipped by 5 bases and J by 3 bases, with 13 bases between them. CDR3 DNA: TGTGCCAGCAGCGGATACCGGGCGAAAGAGACCCAGTACTTC. Translated: CASSGYRAKETQYF.

V and J are TRBV10-1 and TRBJ1-1; TRBD1 might be the D (5 bases). Germline CDR1 WNHNN, CDR2 SYGVQD (reference sequence). The V end was cut by 2 bases, the J end by 4 bases, with 8 bases between. The CDR3 runs 13 residues. CDR3 loop: CASSEIQATEAFF. The CDR3, as DNA: TGCGCCAGCAGTGAGATACAGGCCACTGAAGCTTTCTTT.

The J gene is TRBJ1-3, the V gene TRBV6-5; weak D call: TRBD1 (5 bases). Trimming cost V 7 bases and J 2 bases, with 9 bases left between them. The CDR3 is 13 amino acids. In germline, CDR1 is MNHEY, CDR2 SVGAGI. Here the CDR3 reads CASTRGAGNTIYF. CDR3 sequence (DNA): TGTGCCAGCACGAGGGGTGCTGGAAACACCATATATTTT.

This chain uses TRBV20-1 with TRBJ2-5; D is uncertain. The CDR3 extends over 11 amino acids. The ends were cut back, 6 bases at V and 5 bases at J, with 10 bases in the middle. The V gene's germline CDR1 is DFQATT and CDR2 SNEGSKA (reference sequence). The chain's CDR3 is CSAERRETQYF. CDR3 coding DNA: TGCAGTGCCGAACGAAGGGAGACCCAGTACTTC.

This clone appeared once. This rearrangement joins TRBV9 to TRBJ1-2; 7 bases map to TRBD1. The CDR3 covers 16 residues. Per germline, CDR1 SGDLS and CDR2 YYNGEE. The trim removed 4 bases at V and 3 bases at J, leaving 12 bases unmatched. The CDR3 DNA is TGTGCCAGCAGCCCCAGGGACAGCGGTAGTCACTATGGCTACACCTTC. As protein: CASSPRDSGSHYGYTF. Drawing the rest from reference TRBV9 and TRBJ1-2, the complete variable domain is DSGVTQTPKHLITATGQRVTLRCSPRSGDLSVYWYQQSLDQGLQFLIQYYNGEERAKGNILERFSAQQFPDLHSELNLSSLELGDSALYFCASSPRDSGSHYGYTFGSGTRLTVV.

The chain employs TRBV27 and TRBJ2-3; D possibly uses TRBD1 or TRBD2 (7 bases each). The CDR3 runs 16 residues. CDR1 and CDR2 from the germline V gene are MNHEY and SMNVEV (reference sequence). Trimming removed 3 bases from V and 4 bases from J, with 17 bases in between. In DNA form, the CDR3 reads TGTGCCAGCAGTTTCAGGGGGGGCGCTATGGCAGATACGCAGTATTTT. Encoded protein: CASSFRGGAMADTQYF.